This T cell receptor (beta chain) was sequenced for a study of graft-versus-host responses after intestinal transplantation. Study-level information: After anti-thymocyte globulin induction, recipients took tacrolimus and steroids for around three years.

Produced via immunoSEQ multiplex PCR; TCRdb's table is partial and in-frame only. The data show more than 95,000 clones, roughly 87% seen once. From germline, CDR1 is PRHDT and CDR2 FYEKMQ (reference sequence). CDR3 length: 15 residues. Trimming removed 3 bases from V and 6 bases from J, with 15 bases in between. This clone has only one observation. Antigen unknown. The sequenced sample was unstimulated CD4+ T cells sorted from spleen or lymph node cells, obtained before intestinal transplant. The TCR was taken from a human donor who received an intestinal transplant. This chain uses TRBV13 with TRBJ2-1, with D maybe TRBD2 (6 bases). CDR3: CASSLRGLLSNEQFF. The CDR3 coding sequence is TGTGCCAGCAGCTTGAGGGGACTCCTCTCCAATGAGCAGTTCTTC. Looking up the rest from reference TRBV13 and TRBJ2-1 gives the full variable domain: AAGVIQSPRHLIKEKRETATLKCYPIPRHDTVYWYQQGPGQDPQFLISFYEKMQSDKGSIPDRFSAQQFSDYHSELNMSSLELGDSALYFCASSLRGLLSNEQFFGPGTRLTVL.